The next 31 T cell receptor beta chains were all read from a single sample in a study of Ad26.COV2.S vaccination and SARS-CoV-2 variants. Assay: immunoSEQ multiplex PCR; the TCRdb copy retains only in-frame clones and omits some. The table shows about 350,000 clones, with 86% occurring only once. Described treatment: approximately 18 received Ad26.COV2.S at low or high dose, single or two shots; 5 received placebo; per-sample allocation not given. Sampling happened 63 days after the first vaccine or placebo injection. The input for sequencing was peripheral blood, taken in a trial of Ad26.COV2.S vaccine versus placebo. These receptors were obtained from a person aged 18-65 years who received the Ad26.COV2.S COVID-19 vaccine or a placebo.

V is TRBV6-6 and J is TRBJ2-6, with unresolved D. V lost 0 bases and J 2 bases, leaving 5 bases between the germline ends. The CDR3 covers 15 residues. Germline V gene lookup returns CDR1 MNHNY and CDR2 SVGAGI (reference sequence). CDR3 in amino acids: CASSYSGTGANVLTF. The CDR3 DNA reads TGTGCCAGCAGTTACTCAGGGACTGGGGCCAACGTCCTGACTTTC.

This chain joins TRBV18 and TRBJ2-6; the D call may be TRBD1 or TRBD2 (5 bases each). Germline CDR1 reads KGHSH; CDR2 reads LQKENI. Deletions cut 1 base from V and 4 bases from J, with 14 bases between. CDR3 size: 17 residues. For the CDR3, the DNA is TGTGCCAGCTCACCACGGGACCCTCGGTGGGGGGCCAACGTCCTGACTTTC. Amino acids: CASSPRDPRWGANVLTF.

The chain joins TRBV13 to TRBJ2-1; 7 nucleotides line up with TRBD1. Germline values: CDR1 PRHDT, CDR2 FYEKMQ (reference sequence). The ends lost 2 bases at V and 7 bases at J; junction bases unmatched: 8. The CDR3 has 15 amino acids. Here the CDR3 reads CASSLMTGLGNEQFF. As DNA, the CDR3 is TGTGCCAGCAGCTTAATGACAGGGTTGGGGAATGAGCAGTTCTTC.

The chain carries TRBV7-9 and TRBJ2-1; 9 nucleotides align to TRBD1. V trimming: 5 bases; J trimming: 6 bases; junction bases outside the gene matches: 8. The CDR3 runs 15 residues. Per the germline V gene, CDR1 is SEHNR and CDR2 is FQNEAQ (reference sequence). CDR3 in amino acids: CASSPPGQGINEQFF. The CDR3 coding sequence is TGTGCCAGCAGCCCGCCGGGACAGGGCATCAATGAGCAGTTCTTC.

The CDR3 sequence is CASSLKQNQPQHF. The CDR3 region has the DNA TGTGCCAGCAGCTTAAAGCAGAATCAGCCCCAGCATTTT. The V gene is TRBV7-2, the J gene TRBJ1-5; D gene uncertain. CDR1 SGHTA and CDR2 FQGNSA come from the germline V gene. The CDR3 is 13 amino acids. With 2 bases removed from V and 4 bases from J, the gap between germline ends came to 6 bases. The entire variable domain, with the rest obtained from reference TRBV7-2 and TRBJ1-5, is as follows: GAGVSQSPSNKVTEKGKDVELRCDPISGHTALYWYRQSLGQGLEFLIYFQGNSAPDKSGLPSDRFSAERTGGSVSTLTIQRTQQEDSAVYLCASSLKQNQPQHFGDGTRLSIL.

The chain combines TRBV28 with TRBJ2-7; D may be TRBD1 (6 bases). The CDR3 loop spans 15 amino acids. The V end lost 1 base, the J end lost 0 bases, and 10 bases lay between the germline ends. In germline, CDR1 is MDHEN, CDR2 SYDVKM. The CDR3 region has the DNA TGTGCCAGCAGTTTATCCCCAGGGGCCTCCTACGAGCAGTACTTC. As protein: CASSLSPGASYEQYF.

The gene calls are TRBV2 and TRBJ2-3; unclear D gene. V was clipped by 3 bases and J by 8 bases, with 6 bases between them. Germline V gene data show CDR1 as SNHLY and CDR2 as FYNNEI. The CDR3 loop spans 11 amino acids. The CDR3 sequence: CASSDLGTQYF. The DNA of the CDR3 is TGTGCCAGCAGTGATTTGGGTACGCAGTATTTT.

The V call is TRBV5-1, the J call TRBJ2-7, with TRBD1 matching 7 bases. After removal of 3 bases from V and 5 bases from J, the junction contained 8 bases not matched to a gene. Germline CDR1 SGHRS, CDR2 YFSETQ. This CDR3 contains 14 residues. CDR3 residues: CASSSGQRADEQYF. The CDR3, as DNA: TGCGCCAGCAGCTCGGGACAGCGAGCCGACGAGCAGTACTTC.

This chain links TRBV5-1 with TRBJ2-5, with 9 bases matching TRBD2. Germline V gene data show CDR1 as SGHRS and CDR2 as YFSETQ. The CDR3 covers 14 residues. Trimming at V came to 6 bases and at J to 3 bases, leaving 6 bases not matched to a gene. The CDR3 reads CASTRGGAKETQYF. As DNA, the CDR3 is TGCGCCAGCACGCGCGGGGGGGCGAAAGAGACCCAGTACTTC.

The rearrangement joins TRBV28 to TRBJ2-3; maybe TRBD1 (7 bases). V shed 5 bases and J shed 4 bases, with 22 bases lying between them. This CDR3 comprises 17 residues. The germline V gene encodes CDR1 MDHEN and CDR2 SYDVKM. This chain's CDR3 is CASSRPLIDREADTQYF. Written as DNA, the CDR3 is TGTGCCAGCAGTCGCCCTCTAATCGACAGGGAGGCAGATACGCAGTATTTT.

The V call is TRBV10-1, the J call TRBJ2-5, with D hard to call. V gave up 0 bases and J gave up 5 bases, with 13 bases separating them. Germline V CDR1 and CDR2: WNHNN, SYGVQD (reference sequence). This CDR3 has 15 amino acids. The CDR3 spells CASSESSRRGETQYF. The CDR3, as DNA: TGCGCCAGCAGTGAGTCATCGAGGAGAGGCGAGACCCAGTACTTC.

This chain links TRBV19 with TRBJ1-3; weak D call: TRBD1 (6 bases). Germline values: CDR1 LNHDA, CDR2 SQIVND (reference sequence). This CDR3 has 17 residues. V lost 3 bases to trimming and J lost 0 bases, with 15 bases between them. Here the CDR3 reads CASSIQGRGASGNTIYF. As DNA, the CDR3 is TGTGCCAGTAGTATTCAGGGGCGAGGGGCCTCTGGAAACACCATATATTTT.

V is TRBV6-1 and J is TRBJ2-7; 13 nucleotides align to TRBD2. The CDR3 loop spans 18 amino acids. Germline CDR1 MNHNS, CDR2 SASEGT. The V segment lost 3 bases and the J segment 3 bases; nucleotides outside the gene matches: 11. The CDR3 sequence: CASSDTPGLAGRGYEQYF. The CDR3 DNA is TGTGCCAGCAGTGACACTCCGGGACTAGCGGGGAGGGGCTACGAGCAGTACTTC.

A single count supports this clone. The V gene is TRBV6-6, the J gene TRBJ1-2; D is possibly TRBD1 (6 bases). The CDR3 contains 12 residues. The germline V gene has CDR1 MNHNY and CDR2 SVGAGI (reference sequence). V lost 6 bases and J lost 7, with 12 bases in between. CDR3 bases: TGTGCCAGCAGCTTGGACAGTCCTGGCTACACCTTC. Residues: CASSLDSPGYTF.

The V call is TRBV9, the J call TRBJ2-5; 9 bases agree with TRBD1. The CDR3 is made up of 17 amino acids. Looked up from germline, CDR1 is SGDLS and CDR2 is YYNGEE. V trimming: 0 bases; J trimming: 2 bases; junction bases outside the gene matches: 8. CDR3 bases: TGTGCCAGCAGCGTAGGGCGTGGGACAGGGTTTCAAGAGACCCAGTACTTC. This translates into CASSVGRGTGFQETQYF.

This CDR3 is CASSLVSFRDRGHEQFF. The CDR3 region has the DNA TGCGCCAGCAGCTTGGTGAGCTTCCGGGACAGGGGCCATGAGCAGTTCTTC. J is TRBJ2-1 and V is TRBV5-1, with TRBD1 matching over 10 bases. Germline lookup yields CDR1 SGHRS and CDR2 YFSETQ. With 0 bases clipped from V and 8 bases from J, the junction kept 11 bases outside the gene matches. The CDR3 covers 17 residues.

This clone was counted only a few times. The chain recombines TRBV7-8 with TRBJ1-3; no reliable D call. In germline, CDR1 is SGHVS, CDR2 FQNEAQ. The CDR3 runs 14 residues. The V end lost 4 bases, the J end lost 3 bases, and 10 bases lay between the germline ends. The CDR3 sequence is CASSSLNSGNTIYF. The DNA for the CDR3 is TGTGCCAGCAGCTCCTTAAACAGTGGAAACACCATATATTTT. The full variable domain, completed using reference TRBV7-8 and TRBJ1-3, is GAGVSQSPRYKVAKRGQDVALRCDPISGHVSLFWYQQALGQGPEFLTYFQNEAQLDKSGLPSDRFFAERPEGSVSTLKIQRTQQEDSAVYLCASSSLNSGNTIYFGEGSWLTVV.

As DNA, the CDR3 is TGTGCCAGTAGTCGGAGGGGGAGAGAAGAGACCCAGTACTTC. Amino acid sequence: CASSRRGREETQYF. V gene TRBV19 combines with J gene TRBJ2-5, with D perhaps TRBD1 or TRBD2 (6 bases each). The V and J ends lost 5 bases and 3 bases respectively, with 13 bases between them. The CDR3 loop spans 14 amino acids. Germline V CDR1 and CDR2: LNHDA, SQIVND (reference sequence).

The chain combines TRBV6-2 or TRBV6-3 with TRBJ2-2; 7 positions match TRBD1. The germline V gene encodes CDR1 MNHEY and CDR2 SVGEGT. This CDR3 comprises 16 residues. The J segment lost 3 bases and the V segment lost 6 bases, leaving 10 bases of the junction unmatched. CDR3 residues: CASSRQGTLYTGELFF. In nucleotides, the CDR3 is TGTGCCAGCAGCCGACAGGGCACCTTGTACACCGGGGAGCTGTTTTTT.

The V gene is TRBV5-1, the J gene TRBJ2-7, with D perhaps matching TRBD2 (5 bases). V was trimmed by 1 base and J by 3 bases, leaving 11 bases between them. CDR3 size: 14 residues. CDR1 and CDR2 (germline): SGHRS, YFSETQ. The CDR3, as DNA: TGCGCCAGCAGCTTGAATAGCGAGCACTACGAGCAGTACTTC. This codes for CASSLNSEHYEQYF.

The chain has TRBV5-8 and TRBJ1-2, with no clear D. V lost 8 bases to trimming and J lost 2 bases, with 19 bases between them. The CDR3 has 15 residues. The germline gives CDR1 SGHTS, CDR2 YDEGEE. CDR3 in amino acids: CASWSFGTENYGYTF. In nucleotides, the CDR3 is TGTGCCAGTTGGTCCTTCGGTACAGAGAACTATGGCTACACCTTC.

This clone was found many times. V is TRBV12-3 or TRBV12-4 and J is TRBJ1-4, with D hard to call. V was pared by 2 bases and J by 4 bases, with 5 bases between. This CDR3 comprises 13 residues. CDR3 nucleotides: TGTGCCAGCAGTTTATGGAGTAATGAAAAACTGTTTTTT. Protein: CASSLWSNEKLFF.

This rearrangement joins TRBV18 to TRBJ2-1, with 8 bases matching TRBD2. J gave up 1 base and V 2 bases, and 4 bases lay outside the gene matches. In germline, CDR1 is KGHSH, CDR2 LQKENI. The CDR3 length is 16 residues. In DNA, the CDR3 is TGTGCCAGCTCACCATTTAGCGGGGAATCCTACAATGAGCAGTTCTTC. Translation: CASSPFSGESYNEQFF.

V and J are TRBV18 and TRBJ2-2; no firm D call. The germline V gene encodes CDR1 KGHSH and CDR2 LQKENI. The CDR3 totals 13 residues. V gave up 6 bases and J gave up 3 bases, with 8 bases separating them. The CDR3 bases are TGTGCCAGCTCCGAGCAGGACACCGGGGAGCTGTTTTTT. Protein product: CASSEQDTGELFF.

This chain links TRBV3-1 (or the pseudogene TRBV3-2) with TRBJ2-2, with 9 bases identical to TRBD2. Germline V gene sequence: CDR1 LGHDT, CDR2 YNNKEL (reference sequence). The CDR3 runs 16 residues. Trimming took 1 base from V and 3 from J; bases not matched to a gene: 3. The CDR3 DNA follows: TGTGCCAGCAGCCAAGGGCTAGCGGGGTACACCGGGGAGCTGTTTTTT. It translates to CASSQGLAGYTGELFF.

The V and J genes are TRBV5-1 and TRBJ1-1; D is possibly TRBD1 (6 bases). CDR3 length: 19 residues. The germline V gene encodes CDR1 SGHRS and CDR2 YFSETQ. The V end lost 0 bases, the J end lost 1 base, and 22 bases lay between the germline ends. CDR3 protein: CASSLVPSMTGDTNTEAFF. The CDR3 DNA sequence: TGCGCCAGCAGCTTGGTCCCCTCTATGACAGGCGATACGAACACTGAAGCTTTCTTT. Filled out from reference TRBV5-1 and TRBJ1-1, the complete variable domain reads KAGVTQTPRYLIKTRGQQVTLSCSPISGHRSVSWYQQTPGQGLQFLFEYFSETQRNKGNFPGRFSGRQFSNSRSEMNVSTLELGDSALYLCASSLVPSMTGDTNTEAFFGQGTRLTVV.

As to this clone: A read error may produce the germline difference seen at one junction end. The genes are TRBV7-9 and TRBJ2-5, with D perhaps TRBD2 (6 bases). The CDR3 covers 12 residues. Germline V gene data show CDR1 as SEHNR and CDR2 as FQNEAQ (reference sequence). CDR3 bases: TGTGCCAGCAGCTTATCAGGTAGCGGCAAAGACTTC. Encoded protein: CASSLSGSGKDF.

The chain is built from TRBV10-3 and TRBJ1-1; a possible D gene is TRBD1 (6 bases). CDR3 size: 15 residues. Trimming left V 4 bases short and J 6 bases short, with 18 bases between. Germline CDR1 is ENHRY and CDR2 is SYGVKD. The CDR3 reads CAISGGAPFGSEAFF. CDR3 nucleotide sequence: TGTGCCATCAGTGGGGGGGCCCCCTTTGGGTCTGAAGCTTTCTTT.

The chain carries TRBV7-9 and TRBJ2-5; D gene uncertain. The CDR3 is 13 residues long. The V end was cut by 3 bases, the J end by 5 bases, with 10 bases between. Per germline, CDR1 SEHNR and CDR2 FQNEAQ (reference sequence). CDR3 DNA: TGTGCCAGCAGCTTGAACCCCGAGGAGACCCAGTACTTC. Its translation is CASSLNPEETQYF. The variable domain in full, with the rest retrieved from reference TRBV7-9 and TRBJ2-5, is DTGVSQNPRHKITKRGQNVTFRCDPISEHNRLYWYRQTLGQGPEFLTYFQNEAQLEKSRLLSDRFSAERPKGSFSTLEIQRTEQGDSAMYLCASSLNPEETQYFGPGTRLLVL.

The sample holds one count of this clone. The chain is built from TRBV14 and TRBJ2-7; D remains unclear. The V end was cut by 0 bases, the J end by 0 bases, with 6 bases between. The CDR3 loop spans 14 amino acids. CDR1 is SGHDN, CDR2 FVKESK, per germline. CDR3 in amino acids: CASSQEGFSYEQYF. DNA for the CDR3: TGTGCCAGCAGCCAAGAAGGCTTCTCCTACGAGCAGTACTTC.

This clone was seen just once. The chain joins TRBV6-4 to TRBJ2-5; D is perhaps TRBD1 or TRBD2 (5 bases each). Germline V CDR1 and CDR2: MRHNA, SNTAGT. Trimming removed 2 bases at V and 14 bases at J, with 18 bases between. The CDR3 runs to 13 residues. The CDR3 region is CASSDRAGTGPYF. CDR3 nucleotide sequence: TGTGCCAGCAGTGACAGGGCAGGGACGGGTCCTTACTTC.